The rows below give T cell receptor beta chains drawn from one sample of a study of ipilimumab plus nivolumab after autologous stem cell transplantation. Clones were read by immunoSEQ multiplex PCR, and TCRdb kept only the in-frame ones, dropping some. The table has approximately 80,000 clones, nearly 85% seen once; the top ten hold roughly 2%. The sequenced sample was PBMCs, obtained in a trial of ipilimumab plus nivolumab as post-transplant consolidation. The receptors derive from a male donor with diffuse large B-cell lymphoma. Both conserved end residues are trimmed from each CDR3. Size values are once, few and many counts, or a class for expanded clones, and some rows have none.

TRBJ2-1	-	TRBV7-9	ATLTTGNNEQF
TRBJ1-1	-	TRBV18	ASSPPLGATEAF
TRBJ2-5	-	TRBV18	ASSRDRGGETQY
TRBJ1-2	-	TRBV5-1	ASSPLTGQTYGYT
TRBJ2-7	once	TRBV5-5	ASSFGSAYEQY
TRBJ1-1	-	TRBV7-2	ASSLRTANTEAF
TRBJ2-1	-	TRBV6-6	ASSYGPGDEQF
TRBJ1-1	-	TRBV29-1	SVIKRADRPNTEAF
TRBJ1-3	-	TRBV2	ASIKRRGDTIY
TRBJ1-2	-	TRBV4-2	ASSQDWVQPTGYGYT
TRBJ2-3	-	TRBV29-1	SAGTASGTDTQY
TRBJ1-6	-	TRBV2	ASRPTVLLGGPLH
TRBJ2-1	-	TRBV11-3	ASSLVGSSYNEQF
TRBJ2-7	-	TRBV5-1	ASSLTPSGGGYEQY
TRBJ2-2	few	TRBV6-4	ASSGTSSGELF
TRBJ2-2	few	TRBV5-1	ASSLTGGTGELF
TRBJ1-4	-	TRBV7-2	ASSLSVVTNEKLF
TRBJ2-1	few	TRBV4-1	ASSQDYDEQF
TRBJ2-5	-	TRBV2	ASSEALLAGGRETQY
TRBJ2-1	-	TRBV7-2	ASRPSGSSYNEQF
TRBJ2-1	-	TRBV19	ASSLRTGGNEQF
TRBJ2-6	-	TRBV18	ASSPVLQANVLT
TRBJ1-1	-	TRBV15	ATSRSSGGEAF
TRBJ1-1	-	TRBV5-1	ASSFQGGAEAF
TRBJ2-7	-	TRBV7-9	ASSSSGGRTPGYEQY
TRBJ1-4	-	TRBV5-1	ASTTGGVNEKLF
TRBJ1-6	-	TRBV19	ASSQGSGSPLH
TRBJ2-7	-	TRBV5-1	ASSLDRDYEQY
TRBJ2-7	-	TRBV29-1	SVVAGTYEQY
TRBJ2-7	-	TRBV13	ASSAFASGQY
TRBJ1-1	few	TRBV19	ASSREGSSQAF
TRBJ2-3	-	TRBV4-2	ASSPTQRGFTDTQY
TRBJ1-1	few	TRBV6-6	ASSLSGGNTEAF
TRBJ1-4	-	TRBV30	AWRPRDSNNEKLF
TRBJ2-3	-	TRBV19	ASTYLDTQY